Listed here are 12 T cell receptor beta chains from one sample, sequenced in a study of blood T cells in healthy people across ages. PCR was performed a second time for 7 to 11 cycles using a sample-barcoded 5' primer and a J-beta primer mix. TCRdb reprocessed the 5' RACE reads with MiXCR, giving one entry per CDR3 protein. The repertoire holds roughly 1.5 million distinct CDR3 sequences, with approximately 39% as singletons. The sample consisted of blood. All receptors come from a young woman in good health.

This clonotype was observed once. The chain recombines TRBV7-2 with TRBJ2-3; 10 bases are a match to TRBD1. This CDR3 has 15 residues. Germline V gene sequence: CDR1 SGHTA, CDR2 FQGNSA. V lost 5 bases and J lost 3; bases outside the gene matches: 5. CDR3 DNA: TGTACCAGCAGCGACAGGGGGCATCGGACAGATACGCAGTATTTT. Translating gives CTSSDRGHRTDTQYF.

V gene TRBV24-1 combines with J gene TRBJ2-1; 8 nucleotides align to TRBD1. Germline V gives CDR1 KGHDR, CDR2 SFDVKD. V lost 1 base to trimming and J lost 7 bases; unmatched junction nucleotides: 5. This CDR3 is 15 amino acids long. The CDR3 loop is CATSDFGTGLNEQFF. CDR3 DNA: TGTGCCACCAGTGATTTCGGGACAGGTCTGAATGAGCAGTTCTTC.

This chain joins TRBV7-9 and TRBJ1-2, with unresolved D. Germline values: CDR1 SEHNR, CDR2 FQNEAQ (reference sequence). Trimming took off 0 bases at V and 6 bases at J, with 8 bases between the two ends. This CDR3 comprises 13 residues. Here the CDR3 reads CASSLAKDHGYTF. In DNA, the CDR3 is TGTGCCAGCAGCTTAGCTAAGGATCATGGCTACACCTTC. Supplemented by reference TRBV7-9 and TRBJ1-2, the full variable domain reads DTGVSQNPRHKITKRGQNVTFRCDPISEHNRLYWYRQTLGQGPEFLTYFQNEAQLEKSRLLSDRFSAERPKGSFSTLEIQRTEQGDSAMYLCASSLAKDHGYTFGSGTRLTVV.

The V gene is TRBV29-1, the J gene TRBJ2-1; D unclear. Between the trimmed V and J ends, which lost 2 bases and 5 bases, there was a span of 10 bases. In germline, CDR1 is SQVTM, CDR2 ANQGSEA. The CDR3 sequence is 13 residues long. CDR3 in amino acids: CSVEPRRNNEQFF. For the CDR3, the DNA is TGCAGCGTTGAACCCCGACGGAACAATGAGCAGTTCTTC.

The chain is built from TRBV7-8 and TRBJ2-5; the D is unclear. The CDR3 is 13 residues long. Between the trimmed V and J ends, which lost 0 bases and 7 bases, there was a span of 9 bases. Looked up from germline, CDR1 is SGHVS and CDR2 is FQNEAQ. CDR3 residues: CASSLAGPWTQYF. In DNA, the CDR3 is TGTGCCAGCAGCTTAGCGGGTCCGTGGACCCAGTACTTC.

In this sample, this clonotype turned up a few times. V gene TRBV11-2 combines with J gene TRBJ2-1; TRBD1 might be the D (5 bases). CDR3 length: 13 amino acids. Germline V gene data show CDR1 as SGHAT and CDR2 as FQNNGV. Trimming cost V 3 bases and J 12 bases, with 15 bases left between them. As DNA, the CDR3 is TGTGCCAGCAGCTTCAATGCGATGGGGCGGCAGTTCTTC. It is translated as CASSFNAMGRQFF.

A few counts support this clonotype. The V call is TRBV6-6, the J call TRBJ2-7, with 7 bases identical to TRBD1. CDR3 length equals 12 residues. CDR1 MNHNY and CDR2 SVGAGI come from the germline V gene (reference sequence). The trim removed 11 bases at V and 3 bases at J, leaving 7 bases unmatched. The CDR3 DNA sequence: TGTGCCGCAAGGGACAGTTTCTACGAGCAGTACTTC. Protein: CAARDSFYEQYF.

This CDR3 is CASGTSTGAGYTF. As DNA, the CDR3 is TGTGCCAGCGGCACGAGTACAGGGGCGGGCTACACCTTC. This sequence joins TRBV12-3 or TRBV12-4 and TRBJ1-2, with 7 bases matching TRBD1. The CDR3 has 13 amino acids. Trimming took 8 bases from V and 8 from J; bases not matched to a gene: 11.

CDR3 protein: CASSPRVAVPTYEQYF. In DNA form, the CDR3 reads TGTGCCAGCTCACCACGGGTAGCGGTCCCTACCTACGAGCAGTACTTC. V is TRBV18 and J is TRBJ2-7, with D possibly matching TRBD2 (6 bases). Germline V gives CDR1 KGHSH, CDR2 LQKENI. Trimming removed 1 base at V and 2 bases at J, with 15 bases between. The CDR3 has 16 amino acids.

The chain has TRBV12-3 or TRBV12-4 and TRBJ1-5; D is possibly TRBD1 (5 bases). With 6 bases removed from V and 0 bases from J, the gap between germline ends came to 18 bases. CDR3 length: 17 residues. Here the CDR3 reads CASSPWDGLYSNQPQHF. In nucleotides, the CDR3 is TGTGCCAGCAGCCCCTGGGACGGACTATATAGCAATCAGCCCCAGCATTTT.

This chain uses TRBV4-3 with TRBJ2-5, with TRBD2 matching 11 bases. CDR1 and CDR2 from the germline V gene are LGHNA and YSLEER. The V gene end was trimmed by 5 bases and the J gene end by 5 bases; junction bases not matched to a gene: 7. The CDR3 runs 15 residues. CDR3 region: CASSITSGRLETQYF. The CDR3 DNA is TGCGCCAGCAGCATTACTAGCGGGAGACTGGAGACCCAGTACTTC.

The rearrangement joins TRBV20-1 to TRBJ2-3, with D possibly being TRBD2 (5 bases). The CDR3 is 19 residues long. Germline V gives CDR1 DFQATT, CDR2 SNEGSKA (reference sequence). Trimming removed 2 bases from V and 0 bases from J, with 24 bases in between. CDR3: CSARHFKGPAGSSTDTQYF. Here the CDR3 DNA reads TGCAGTGCTAGACACTTCAAAGGGCCGGCGGGCAGTAGCACAGATACGCAGTATTTT.